The present T cell receptor beta chain was sequenced within a study of OX40 agonist ivuxolimab in advanced cancers. Broader study findings: In the 0.1 to 3.0 mg/kg range, CD4+ and CD8+ blood T cells had expanded clonally by week 6.

Patients were excluded for autoimmune disease history or systemic immunosuppression. Between the trimmed V and J ends, which lost 5 bases and 4 bases, there was a span of 12 bases. Germline CDR1 and CDR2: SNHLY and FYNNEI. This CDR3 region has 13 residues. To note about this clone: Its antigen is not known.

Some clones are missing from TCRdb's copy, which holds only in-frame ones; the method was immunoSEQ multiplex PCR. The sample yields some 50,000 clones, about 83% seen once. Sample: CD4+ or CD8+ T cells sorted from blood, taken in a trial of the OX40 agonist ivuxolimab. V and J are TRBV2 and TRBJ2-7; maybe TRBD2 (6 bases). The TCR originated in an adult with an advanced solid tumor such as melanoma, head and neck, liver or kidney cancer. The CDR3 region has the DNA TGTGCCAGCAGTCCCGCGGGGAGGTACGAGCAGTACTTC. The encoded protein is CASSPAGRYEQYF.